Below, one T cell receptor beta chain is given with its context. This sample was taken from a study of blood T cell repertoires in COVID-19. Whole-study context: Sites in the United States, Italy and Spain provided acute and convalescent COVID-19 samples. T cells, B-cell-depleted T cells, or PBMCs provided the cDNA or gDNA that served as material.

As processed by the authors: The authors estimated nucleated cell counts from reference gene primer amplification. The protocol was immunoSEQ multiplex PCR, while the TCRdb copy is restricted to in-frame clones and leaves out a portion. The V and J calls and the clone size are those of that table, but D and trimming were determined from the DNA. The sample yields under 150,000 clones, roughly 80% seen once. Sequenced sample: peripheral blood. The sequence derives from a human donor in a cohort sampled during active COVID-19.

The CDR3 DNA is TGTGCCAGCAGTTTAACCGGGACAGGAGCCGAGTCACCCCTCCACTTT. Translating gives CASSLTGTGAESPLHF. J is TRBJ1-6 and V is TRBV28; 8 bases match TRBD1. Germline V gene lookup returns CDR1 MDHEN and CDR2 SYDVKM. The trim removed 2 bases at V and 10 bases at J, leaving 10 bases unmatched. This CDR3 has 16 residues.